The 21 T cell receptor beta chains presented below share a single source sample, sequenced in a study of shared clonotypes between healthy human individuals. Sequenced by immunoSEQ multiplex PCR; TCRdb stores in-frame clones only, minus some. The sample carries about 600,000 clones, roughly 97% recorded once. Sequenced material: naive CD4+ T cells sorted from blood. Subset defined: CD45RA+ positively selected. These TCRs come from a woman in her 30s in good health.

CDR3 protein: CASSLGPATGWDRYEQYF. The CDR3 bases are TGCGCCAGCAGCTTGGGGCCAGCGACAGGGTGGGATCGGTACGAGCAGTACTTC. V usage is TRBV5-1 and J usage is TRBJ2-7, with 7 bases that match TRBD1. CDR1 is SGHRS, CDR2 YFSETQ, per germline. J gave up 4 bases and V 0 bases, and 16 bases lay outside the gene matches. The CDR3 runs 18 residues.

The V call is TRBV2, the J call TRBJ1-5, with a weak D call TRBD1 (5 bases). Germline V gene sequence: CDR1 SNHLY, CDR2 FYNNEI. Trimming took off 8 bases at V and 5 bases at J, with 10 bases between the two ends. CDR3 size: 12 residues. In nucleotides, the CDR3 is TGTGCCAGCGGGGGAGTTTATCAGCCCCAGCATTTT. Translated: CASGGVYQPQHF.

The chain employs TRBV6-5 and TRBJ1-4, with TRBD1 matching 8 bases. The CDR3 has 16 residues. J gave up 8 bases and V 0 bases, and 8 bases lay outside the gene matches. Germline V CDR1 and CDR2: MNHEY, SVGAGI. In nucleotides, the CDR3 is TGTGCCAGCAGTTACTCGAATTCCGGGACAGGCGAAAAACTGTTTTTT. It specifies CASSYSNSGTGEKLFF.

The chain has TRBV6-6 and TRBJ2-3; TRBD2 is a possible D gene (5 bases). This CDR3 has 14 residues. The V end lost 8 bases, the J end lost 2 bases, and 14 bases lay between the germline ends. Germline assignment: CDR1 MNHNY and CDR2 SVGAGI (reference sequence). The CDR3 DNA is TGTGCCAGCCGCTGGGGAGAGGCCACAGATACGCAGTATTTT. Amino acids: CASRWGEATDTQYF.

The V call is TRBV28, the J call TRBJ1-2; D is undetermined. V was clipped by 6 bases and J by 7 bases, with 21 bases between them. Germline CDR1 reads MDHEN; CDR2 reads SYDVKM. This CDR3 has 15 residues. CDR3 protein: CASSQQIGFGSGYTF. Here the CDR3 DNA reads TGTGCCAGCAGCCAGCAAATTGGCTTTGGGTCTGGCTACACCTTC.

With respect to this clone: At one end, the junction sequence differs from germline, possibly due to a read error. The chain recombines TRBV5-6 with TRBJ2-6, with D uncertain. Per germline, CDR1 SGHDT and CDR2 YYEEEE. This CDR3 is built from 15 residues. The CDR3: CASGFGSSGANVLTF. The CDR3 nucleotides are TGTGCCAGCGGCTTCGGGTCCTCTGGGGCCAACGTCCTGACTTTC. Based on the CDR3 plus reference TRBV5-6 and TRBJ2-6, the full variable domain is DAGVTQSPTHLIKTRGQQVTLRCSPKSGHDTVSWYQQALGQGPQFIFQYYEEEERQRGNFPDRFSGHQFPNYSSELNVNALLLGDSALYLCASGFGSSGANVLTFGAGSRLTVL.

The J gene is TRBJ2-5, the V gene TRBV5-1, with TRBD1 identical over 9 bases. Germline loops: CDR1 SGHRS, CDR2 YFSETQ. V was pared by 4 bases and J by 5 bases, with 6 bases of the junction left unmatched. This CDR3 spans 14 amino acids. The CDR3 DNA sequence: TGCGCCAGCAGCGAACAGGGGGCTTCGGAGACCCAGTACTTC. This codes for CASSEQGASETQYF.

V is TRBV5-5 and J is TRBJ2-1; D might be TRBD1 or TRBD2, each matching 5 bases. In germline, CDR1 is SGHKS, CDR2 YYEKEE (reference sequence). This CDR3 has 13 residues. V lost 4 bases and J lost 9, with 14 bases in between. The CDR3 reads CASSRDGYGEQFF. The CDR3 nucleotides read TGTGCCAGCAGCCGGGACGGTTATGGTGAGCAGTTCTTC.

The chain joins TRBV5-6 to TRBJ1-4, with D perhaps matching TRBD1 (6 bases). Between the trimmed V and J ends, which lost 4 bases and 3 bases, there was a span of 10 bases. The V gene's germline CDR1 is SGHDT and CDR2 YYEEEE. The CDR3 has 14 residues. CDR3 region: CASSLYRANEKLFF. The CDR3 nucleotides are TGTGCCAGCAGCCTCTACAGGGCTAATGAAAAACTGTTTTTT.

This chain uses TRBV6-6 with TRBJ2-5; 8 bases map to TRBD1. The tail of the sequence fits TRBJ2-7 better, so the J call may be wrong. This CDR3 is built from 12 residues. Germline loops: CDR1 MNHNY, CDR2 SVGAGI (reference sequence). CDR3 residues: CASSLDRDEQYF. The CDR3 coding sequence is TGTGCCAGCAGTTTGGACAGGGACGAGCAGTACTTC.

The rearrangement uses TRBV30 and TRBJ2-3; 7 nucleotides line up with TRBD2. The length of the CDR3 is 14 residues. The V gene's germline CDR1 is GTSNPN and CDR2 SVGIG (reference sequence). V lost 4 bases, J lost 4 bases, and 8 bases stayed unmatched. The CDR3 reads CAWNEAGMADTQYF. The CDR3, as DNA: TGTGCCTGGAATGAAGCGGGAATGGCAGATACGCAGTATTTT.

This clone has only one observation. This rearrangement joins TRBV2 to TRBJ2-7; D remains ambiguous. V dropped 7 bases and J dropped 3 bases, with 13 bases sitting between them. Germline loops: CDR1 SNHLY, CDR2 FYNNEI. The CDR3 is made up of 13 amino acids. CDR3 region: CASNAAGSYEQYF. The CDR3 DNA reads TGTGCCAGCAATGCGGCAGGAAGCTACGAGCAGTACTTC.

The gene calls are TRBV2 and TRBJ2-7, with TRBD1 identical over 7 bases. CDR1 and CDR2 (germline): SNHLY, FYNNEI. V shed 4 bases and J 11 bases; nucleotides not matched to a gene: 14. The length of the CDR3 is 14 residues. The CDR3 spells CASSGTGAPGLEYF. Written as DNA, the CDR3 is TGTGCCAGCAGTGGGACAGGAGCCCCTGGGTTGGAGTACTTC.

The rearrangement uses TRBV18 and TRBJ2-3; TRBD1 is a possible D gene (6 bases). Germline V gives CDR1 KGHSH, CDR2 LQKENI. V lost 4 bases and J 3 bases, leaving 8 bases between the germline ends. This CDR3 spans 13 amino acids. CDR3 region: CASSLGQTDTQYF. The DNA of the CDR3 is TGTGCCAGCTCACTTGGACAGACAGATACGCAGTATTTT.

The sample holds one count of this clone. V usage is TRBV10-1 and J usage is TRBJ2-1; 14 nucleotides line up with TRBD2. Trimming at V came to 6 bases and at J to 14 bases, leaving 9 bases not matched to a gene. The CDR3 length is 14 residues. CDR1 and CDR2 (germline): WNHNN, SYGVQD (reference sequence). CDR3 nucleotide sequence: TGCGCCAGCAGAGCCGGGACTAGCGGGAGTCGAGAGTTCTTC. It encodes CASRAGTSGSREFF.

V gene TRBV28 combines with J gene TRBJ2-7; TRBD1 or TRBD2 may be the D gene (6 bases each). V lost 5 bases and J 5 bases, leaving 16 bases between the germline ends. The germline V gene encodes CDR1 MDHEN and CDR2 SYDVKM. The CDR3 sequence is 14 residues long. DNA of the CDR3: TGTGCCAGCAGTCGCCCGGGGGCGAGGAACGAGCAGTACTTC. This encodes CASSRPGARNEQYF.

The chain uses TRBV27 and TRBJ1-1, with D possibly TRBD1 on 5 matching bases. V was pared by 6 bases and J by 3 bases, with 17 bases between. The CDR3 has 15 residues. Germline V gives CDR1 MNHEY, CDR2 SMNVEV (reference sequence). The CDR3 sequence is CASSRRVWGYTEAFF. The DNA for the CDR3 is TGTGCCAGCAGCCGGAGAGTGTGGGGGTACACTGAAGCTTTCTTT.

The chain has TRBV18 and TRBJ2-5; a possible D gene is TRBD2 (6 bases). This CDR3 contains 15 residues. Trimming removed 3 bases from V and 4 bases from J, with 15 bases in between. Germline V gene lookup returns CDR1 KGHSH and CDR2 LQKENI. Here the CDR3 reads CASSPPGLELETQYF. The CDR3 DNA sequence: TGTGCCAGCTCACCCCCGGGACTGGAACTAGAGACCCAGTACTTC.

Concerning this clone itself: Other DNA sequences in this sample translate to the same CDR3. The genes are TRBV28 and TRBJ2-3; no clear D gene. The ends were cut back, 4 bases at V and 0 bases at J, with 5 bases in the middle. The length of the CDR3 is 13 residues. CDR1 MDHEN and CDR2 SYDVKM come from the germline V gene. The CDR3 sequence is CASSSGSTDTQYF. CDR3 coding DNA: TGTGCCAGCAGTTCGGGCAGCACAGATACGCAGTATTTT.

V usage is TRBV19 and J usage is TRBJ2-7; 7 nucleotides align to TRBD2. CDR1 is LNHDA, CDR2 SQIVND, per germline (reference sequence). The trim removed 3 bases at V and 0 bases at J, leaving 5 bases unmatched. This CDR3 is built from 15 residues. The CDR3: CASSIGAGPSYEQYF. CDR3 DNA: TGTGCCAGTAGTATCGGAGCGGGACCCTCCTACGAGCAGTACTTC.

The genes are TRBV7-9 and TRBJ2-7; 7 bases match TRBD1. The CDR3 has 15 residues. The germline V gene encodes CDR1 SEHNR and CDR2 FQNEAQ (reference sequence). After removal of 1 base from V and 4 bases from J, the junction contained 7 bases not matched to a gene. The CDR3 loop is CASSLVRQGSYEQYF. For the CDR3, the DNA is TGTGCCAGCAGCTTAGTGAGACAGGGAAGTTACGAGCAGTACTTC.